This T cell receptor beta chain emerged from a study of graft-versus-host responses after intestinal transplantation. In the study overall: As for transplant type, recipients had multivisceral, liver-intestinal, or isolated intestinal grafts.

This clone was seen once. What it binds is not known. Germline values: CDR1 GTSNPN, CDR2 SVGIG (reference sequence). The V segment lost 1 base and the J segment 5 bases; nucleotides outside the gene matches: 4. The CDR3 spans 15 residues. Study-level points and caveats: Researchers found GvH clones in recipient marrow, and some showed up first in ileum or blood. Allografts from individuals with graft-donor T cell macrochimerism displayed high graft-versus-host to host-versus-graft clonal ratios. Peak circulating GvH clone levels tracked with early post-transplant HvG declines.

Libraries were prepared by immunoSEQ multiplex PCR; TCRdb keeps only in-frame clonotypes and omits some of them. Here the sample spans some 88,000 clones, around 93% being singletons. This chain joins TRBV30 and TRBJ1-4, with 10 bases identical to TRBD1. The source of this sequence is a human donor who received an intestinal transplant. Specimen: unstimulated CD8+ T cells sorted from spleen or lymph node cells, collected before intestinal transplant. In DNA, the CDR3 is TGTGCCTGGAGTGCTCGGGGACAGGGGAATGAAAAACTGTTTTTT. Its translation: CAWSARGQGNEKLFF.